The sample holds a few counts of the clone carrying this T cell receptor beta chain. Its matching antigen is unknown. The sample originates from a study of T cell repertoires in cytomegalovirus infection. Notes on the study in general: Public TCR beta family frequency separated CMV-and-HLA carriers, including in an independent cohort. Clonotype analysis showed dominance of the ex vivo response by HLA-C-restricted CMV-specific TCR beta clonotypes.

Germline CDR1 is MGHRA and CDR2 is YSYEKL. The CDR3 covers 17 residues. V lost 0 bases and J lost 8; bases outside the gene matches: 8. TCRdb itself ran the reads through MiXCR, one entry per CDR3 protein. Of hundreds of thousands of distinct CDR3 sequences in the sample, 30% to 40% were seen once. The chain couples TRBV4-1 to TRBJ2-4, with 12 bases matching TRBD2. The clonotype originates from a human donor in good health (CMV status not recorded). Some clones in this sample may be carry-over from other donors' samples. Here the sequenced sample was cultured PBMCs, taken from culture after CMV antigen stimulation. The CDR3 loop is CASSQEGPSGGADIQYF. The CDR3 DNA reads TGCGCCAGCAGCCAAGAAGGCCCTAGCGGGGGGGCAGACATTCAGTACTTC.